There are a few counts of the clone carrying this TCR beta chain. During its preparation, the TCRbeta library received unique molecular identifiers. One entry per CDR3 protein results from TCRdb running MiXCR on the PCR reads. The repertoire holds some 500,000 distinct CDR3 sequences, with about 30% as singletons. This sample is part of a study of T-cell reconstitution after alpha-beta-depleted transplantation in children. The CDR3 sequence is 10 residues long. Deletions cut 6 bases from V and 6 bases from J, with 7 bases between. The germline gives CDR1 DFQATT, CDR2 SNEGSKA (reference sequence). The specimen comprised PBMCs from the stem cell graft donor, sampled from the stem cell graft. This sequence joins TRBV20-1 and TRBJ2-3; tentative D call: TRBD1 (5 bases). This receptor was obtained from a human donor who donated a stem cell graft to a child with aplastic anemia. This CDR3 reads CSAHRDTQYF. The CDR3 DNA is TGCAGTGCCCACAGGGATACGCAGTATTTT.